These T cell receptor beta chains were read from a single sample in a study of T cell changes during pregnancy in multiple sclerosis. Sequencing was performed with immunoSEQ multiplex PCR; in TCRdb, only in-frame clones are kept and a portion is missing. The data show about 30,000 clones, roughly 90% seen once. The source material was CD4+ T cells from peripheral blood mononuclear cells, sampled in the second trimester of pregnancy. Every receptor here comes from a female donor in good health, enrolled as a control in a pregnancy study. CDR3s include the opening cysteine and the closing phenylalanine or tryptophan. The D gene is left open where the match is weak. For some rows the clone size is stated as once, few or many, or as a class when expanded; others skip it.

D | J | V | size | CDR3 | DNA
NA | TRBJ2-7 | TRBV18 | NA | CASSTRGRESSYEQYF | TGTGCCAGCTCGACCAGGGGGCGGGAGAGCTCCTACGAGCAGTACTTC
NA | TRBJ1-4 | TRBV2 | NA | CASSGNGALNEKLFF | TGTGCCAGCAGTGGAAACGGTGCTCTAAATGAAAAACTGTTTTTT
TRBD2 | TRBJ2-1 | TRBV7-2 | NA | CASSLPGGPYNEQFF | TGTGCCAGCAGCTTACCGGGAGGGCCCTACAATGAGCAGTTCTTC
NA | TRBJ2-7 | TRBV9 | NA | CASSSGISYEQYF | TGTGCCAGCAGCTCAGGGATCTCCTACGAGCAGTACTTC
TRBD1 | TRBJ1-2 | TRBV7-2 | NA | CASSPQGVIGYTF | TGTGCCAGCAGCCCCCAGGGGGTCATTGGCTACACCTTC
TRBD1 | TRBJ2-3 | TRBV2 | NA | CASSDPHRGSTDTQYF | TGTGCCAGCAGTGACCCCCACAGGGGCAGCACAGATACGCAGTATTTT
NA | TRBJ2-1 | TRBV7-8 | NA | CASSFRLNEQFF | TGTGCCAGCAGCTTCCGACTTAATGAGCAGTTCTTC
NA | TRBJ1-4 | TRBV30 | NA | CAGEVGPGGEKLFF | TGTGCTGGGGAGGTTGGACCTGGGGGTGAAAAACTGTTTTTT
TRBD1 | TRBJ1-1 | TRBV6-5 | NA | CASSSSRGLMNTEAFF | TGTGCCAGCAGTTCCTCGAGGGGGCTCATGAACACTGAAGCTTTCTTT
TRBD2 | TRBJ2-7 | TRBV5-8 | NA | CASSLGGLAGVHF | TGTGCCAGCAGCTTGGGGGGACTAGCGGGGGTCCACTTC
TRBD1 | TRBJ2-7 | TRBV6-5 | NA | CASSYSGSGGYEQYF | TGTGCCAGCAGTTACTCGGGGTCAGGGGGCTACGAGCAGTACTTC
NA | TRBJ2-3 | TRBV29-1 | NA | CSVPGRGGTDTQYF | TGCAGCGTTCCAGGGCGGGGTGGCACAGATACGCAGTATTTT
NA | TRBJ2-7 | TRBV4-1 | NA | CASSQDRGLISYEQYF | TGCGCCAGCAGCCAAGACAGGGGTCTGATCTCCTACGAGCAGTACTTC
TRBD1 | TRBJ2-7 | TRBV19 | NA | CATTRGQGAYEQYF | TGTGCCACCACAAGGGGACAGGGGGCCTACGAGCAGTACTTC
NA | TRBJ2-1 | TRBV4-1 | few | CASSQDPGGHSYNEQFF | TGCGCCAGCAGCCAAGATCCCGGGGGGCACTCCTACAATGAGCAGTTCTTC
TRBD1 | TRBJ1-1 | TRBV5-1 | NA | CASSLVGGAGNTEAFF | TGCGCCAGCAGCTTGGTAGGGGGCGCGGGGAACACTGAAGCTTTCTTT
NA | TRBJ2-5 | TRBV7-2 | NA | CASSPNRETQYF | TGTGCCAGCAGCCCTAATCGAGAGACCCAGTACTTC
NA | TRBJ1-1 | TRBV19 | NA | CASSINVNTEAFF | TGTGCCAGTAGTATTAATGTGAACACTGAAGCTTTCTTT
TRBD1 | TRBJ2-7 | TRBV7-9 | NA | CASSFQRQGGSYEQYF | TGTGCCAGCAGCTTTCAAAGACAGGGGGGATCCTACGAGCAGTACTTC
TRBD1 | TRBJ1-1 | TRBV27 | NA | CASSSFRGTFGRTEAFF | TGTGCCAGCAGTTCTTTCAGGGGGACTTTTGGGCGCACTGAAGCTTTCTTT
NA | TRBJ2-3 | TRBV5-1 | NA | CASSLSGARGDTQYF | TGCGCCAGCAGCTTATCCGGAGCCAGAGGAGATACGCAGTATTTT
NA | TRBJ2-6 | TRBV19 | NA | CASSIGGSGANVLTF | TGTGCCAGTAGTATAGGCGGGTCTGGGGCCAACGTCCTGACTTTC
NA | TRBJ1-5 | TRBV4-3 | NA | CASSQEVYSNQPQHF | TGCGCCAGCAGCCAAGAGGTCTATAGCAATCAGCCCCAGCATTTT
NA | TRBJ2-5 | TRBV11-3 | NA | CASSNGRGYQETQYF | TGTGCCAGCAGCAATGGGCGGGGATACCAAGAGACCCAGTACTTC
NA | TRBJ1-3 | TRBV19 | once | CASSSVVTSGNTIYF | TGTGCCAGTAGCTCGGTTGTTACCTCTGGAAACACCATATATTTT
TRBD1 | TRBJ2-7 | TRBV7-9 | few | CASSPGGYEQYF | TGTGCCAGCAGCCCAGGGGGATACGAGCAGTACTTC
NA | TRBJ1-1 | TRBV19 | NA | CASSGRGGNTEAFF | TGTGCCAGTAGTGGGAGGGGGGGGAACACTGAAGCTTTCTTT
NA | TRBJ2-3 | TRBV7-2 | NA | CASSLDRPDTQYF | TGTGCCAGCAGCTTAGACAGGCCGGATACGCAGTATTTT
TRBD2 | TRBJ2-2 | TRBV7-7 | NA | CASSSGLAAGELFF | TGTGCCAGCAGCTCGGGACTAGCAGCCGGGGAGCTGTTTTTT
TRBD1 | TRBJ2-2 | TRBV7-6 | once | CASSSLDRPSTGELFF | TGTGCCAGCAGCTCTTTGGACAGGCCTAGCACCGGGGAGCTGTTTTTT
NA | TRBJ2-7 | TRBV10-2 | NA | CASSEAQGFPEQYF | TGCGCCAGCAGTGAAGCTCAGGGGTTCCCCGAGCAGTACTTC
TRBD2 | TRBJ2-1 | TRBV4-1 | NA | CASSQGTSGSLYGNEQFF | TGCGCCAGCAGCCAAGGGACTAGCGGGAGTCTCTATGGTAATGAGCAGTTCTTC
NA | TRBJ1-2 | TRBV11-3 | NA | CASSIIGGNYGYTF | TGTGCCAGCAGTATCATTGGGGGGAACTATGGCTACACCTTC
NA | TRBJ2-1 | TRBV21-1 | NA | CASSKALYGGGARNEQFF | TGTGCCAGCAGCAAAGCGCTTTATGGCGGGGGGGCCAGGAATGAGCAGTTCTTC
NA | TRBJ2-7 | TRBV18 | NA | CASSLTRDKAYEQYF | TGTGCCAGCTCACTGACCCGGGACAAAGCCTACGAGCAGTACTTC
NA | TRBJ2-1 | TRBV5-1 | once | CASSLDGVSYNEQFF | TGCGCCAGCAGCTTGGACGGGGTGTCCTACAATGAGCAGTTCTTC
NA | TRBJ1-5 | TRBV7-8 | NA | CASSLVVDQPQHF | TGTGCCAGCAGCTTAGTAGTTGATCAGCCCCAGCATTTT
NA | TRBJ1-2 | TRBV5-1 | NA | CASSPVGGFGYTF | TGCGCCAGCAGCCCTGTGGGGGGGTTCGGCTACACCTTC
NA | TRBJ2-7 | TRBV28 | once | CASSFQGGSYEQYF | TGTGCCAGCAGTTTTCAGGGGGGCTCCTACGAGCAGTACTTC
TRBD2 | TRBJ2-3 | TRBV11-2 | NA | CASSLRGGSRDTQYF | TGTGCCAGCAGCTTACGCGGGGGGAGCAGAGATACGCAGTATTTT
TRBD1 | TRBJ2-7 | TRBV30 | NA | CAWEPGQGFLYEQYF | TGTGCCTGGGAACCGGGACAGGGGTTTCTATACGAGCAGTACTTC
NA | TRBJ1-1 | TRBV12-5 | once | CASGSDSGAEAFF | TGTGCTAGTGGTTCGGACAGTGGCGCTGAAGCTTTCTTT
TRBD1 | TRBJ2-7 | TRBV2 | NA | CASSSQGTEQYF | TGTGCCAGCAGTTCACAGGGGACCGAGCAGTACTTC
TRBD1 | TRBJ1-1 | TRBV27 | NA | CASSFQGATEAFF | TGTGCCAGCAGTTTTCAGGGGGCGACTGAAGCTTTCTTT
NA | TRBJ1-6 | TRBV5-1 | NA | CASSFFANNSPLHF | TGCGCCAGCAGCTTCTTCGCTAACAATTCACCCCTCCACTTT
NA | TRBJ2-3 | TRBV7-8 | once | CANQEADTQYF | TGTGCCAACCAGGAGGCAGATACGCAGTATTTT
NA | TRBJ1-3 | TRBV19 | NA | CASSTLQGSGNTIYF | TGTGCCAGTAGTACCCTTCAGGGATCTGGAAACACCATATATTTT